The 29 T cell receptor beta chains below were found in one sample sequenced in a study of shared clonotypes between healthy human individuals. Naive CD8 populations comprised CD45RO-negative cells positively selected for CCR7, excluding terminally differentiated effector memory CD45RA+ cells. Data came from immunoSEQ multiplex PCR; TCRdb stores just in-frame clones and leaves some out. Altogether about 700,000 clones are present, about 92% being singletons, with the ten largest covering 24%. Sequences were obtained from naive CD8+ T cells sorted from blood. These receptors were taken from a man aged 25 to 40 in good health.

The chain carries TRBV14 and TRBJ2-7; D is undetermined. CDR1 and CDR2 from the germline V gene are SGHDN and FVKESK. The ends were cut back, 3 bases at V and 1 base at J, with 13 bases in the middle. CDR3 length: 15 amino acids. Here the CDR3 DNA reads TGTGCCAGCAGCCAGGGGTCCAGCGCGTCCTACGAGCAGTACTTC. It encodes CASSQGSSASYEQYF.

V gene TRBV29-1 combines with J gene TRBJ1-1, with D unclear. The CDR3 has 12 residues. Germline CDR1 reads SQVTM; CDR2 reads ANQGSEA. Trimming took 5 bases from V and 0 from J, leaving 7 bases between them. Written as DNA, the CDR3 is TGCAGCGTTCTTGTCCTGAACACTGAAGCTTTCTTT. Its translation: CSVLVLNTEAFF.

The chain couples TRBV19 to TRBJ2-2, with 9 positions matching TRBD1. J was trimmed by 4 bases and V by 4 bases; bases with no gene match: 7. The CDR3 length is 16 residues. Germline V gives CDR1 LNHDA, CDR2 SQIVND (reference sequence). The CDR3 region has the DNA TGTGCCAGTAGTACTTGGACAGGGGCTGGCACCGGGGAGCTGTTTTTT. Its translation is CASSTWTGAGTGELFF.

This CDR3 is CASSFADGLTETQYF. DNA for the CDR3: TGTGCCAGCAGTTTCGCGGACGGTCTGACCGAGACCCAGTACTTC. The chain links TRBV27 to TRBJ2-5; D call uncertain. CDR1 and CDR2 (germline): MNHEY, SMNVEV (reference sequence). This CDR3 has 15 residues. Trimming shortened V by 3 bases and J by 5 bases, and 16 bases separated the two germline ends.

V and J are TRBV10-2 and TRBJ2-7; 7 bases fit TRBD1. The V gene end was trimmed by 0 bases and the J gene end by 0 bases; junction bases not matched to a gene: 5. This CDR3 region has 16 residues. CDR1 WSHSY and CDR2 SAAADI come from the germline V gene. The CDR3 DNA reads TGCGCCAGCAGTGAGTCCAGACAGGGCATCTCCTACGAGCAGTACTTC. Its protein is CASSESRQGISYEQYF.

This rearrangement joins TRBV14 to TRBJ2-7, with TRBD2 matching over 7 bases. V was pared by 8 bases and J by 6 bases, with 13 bases of the junction left unmatched. The CDR3 covers 14 residues. Germline CDR1 reads SGHDN; CDR2 reads FVKESK. DNA of the CDR3: TGTGCCAGCGGACAAACCGGGCGCGGGGGCGAGCAGTACTTC. Its protein product is CASGQTGRGGEQYF.

The chain carries TRBV7-2 and TRBJ2-7; D is unresolved. Germline V gives CDR1 SGHTA, CDR2 FQGNSA. CDR3 length: 13 residues. Trimming took 1 base from V and 2 from J, leaving 6 bases between them. In DNA form, the CDR3 reads TGTGCCAGCAGCTTAGAGGTCCCCTACGAGCAGTACTTC. Translating gives CASSLEVPYEQYF. The full variable domain, with the rest looked up from reference TRBV7-2 and TRBJ2-7, is GAGVSQSPSNKVTEKGKDVELRCDPISGHTALYWYRQSLGQGLEFLIYFQGNSAPDKSGLPSDRFSAERTGGSVSTLTIQRTQQEDSAVYLCASSLEVPYEQYFGPGTRLTVT.

The chain links TRBV7-9 to TRBJ2-7, with D tentatively TRBD2 (6 bases). Trimming shortened V by 4 bases and J by 3 bases, and 13 bases separated the two germline ends. Germline V gene lookup returns CDR1 SEHNR and CDR2 FQNEAQ (reference sequence). The CDR3 consists of 14 residues. The CDR3 DNA follows: TGTGCCAGCAGCTCCGGGAGACTGAACTACGAGCAGTACTTC. This codes for CASSSGRLNYEQYF.

The rearrangement uses TRBV7-9 and TRBJ2-7, with D perhaps matching TRBD1 (5 bases). This CDR3 has 14 amino acids. Germline V gene sequence: CDR1 SEHNR, CDR2 FQNEAQ (reference sequence). V was pared by 2 bases and J by 2 bases, with 10 bases between. For the CDR3, the DNA is TGTGCCAGCAGCTTAAGTGACAGCACCTACGAGCAGTACTTC. Encoded protein: CASSLSDSTYEQYF.

The genes are TRBV11-2 and TRBJ2-1; unclear D gene. CDR3 length: 13 amino acids. V was clipped by 2 bases and J by 8 bases, with 10 bases between them. Germline values: CDR1 SGHAT, CDR2 FQNNGV. CDR3 sequence: CASSLRSRDEQFF. The DNA for the CDR3 is TGTGCCAGCAGCTTACGCTCCCGGGATGAGCAGTTCTTC.

The chain has TRBV5-5 and TRBJ2-7; 7 bases map to TRBD1. Germline-derived CDR1 and CDR2 are SGHKS and YYEKEE (reference sequence). This CDR3 is 13 amino acids long. The junction had 1 base not matched to a gene; V was cut back by 3 bases and J by 1 base. The CDR3 DNA follows: TGTGCCAGCAGCTCGGGACAGTCCTACGAGCAGTACTTC. Protein product: CASSSGQSYEQYF.

Concerning this clone itself: This sample also contains other DNA sequences that code for the same CDR3. This chain links TRBV5-6 with TRBJ2-7, with no clear D. Per the germline V gene, CDR1 is SGHDT and CDR2 is YYEEEE. V was shortened by 0 bases and J by 5 bases, with 3 bases between the two germline ends. The CDR3 is 11 residues long. The CDR3 sequence: CASSLGNEQYF. The CDR3 DNA reads as TGTGCCAGCAGCTTGGGTAACGAGCAGTACTTC.

V and J are TRBV7-9 and TRBJ1-2; no clear D. V shed 5 bases and J shed 2 bases, with 15 bases lying between them. Germline CDR1 and CDR2: SEHNR and FQNEAQ (reference sequence). CDR3 length: 15 amino acids. The CDR3 bases are TGTGCCAGCAGCCCCCGGGGAGCCATCAACTATGGCTACACCTTC. Translating gives CASSPRGAINYGYTF.

This chain joins TRBV28 and TRBJ1-1; 10 bases line up with TRBD1. Trimming cost V 9 bases and J 2 bases; bases outside gene matches: 6. Germline V lookup: CDR1 MDHEN, CDR2 SYDVKM. The CDR3 spans 14 residues. The chain's CDR3 is CASGDRGLNTEAFF. CDR3 DNA sequence: TGTGCCAGTGGGGACAGGGGATTAAACACTGAAGCTTTCTTT.

This clone was counted once. The chain carries TRBV6-5 and TRBJ2-7; D is perhaps TRBD2 (6 bases). Germline-derived CDR1 and CDR2 are MNHEY and SVGAGI. The CDR3 contains 13 residues. The germline V and J ends were trimmed by 7 bases and 1 base, with 11 bases remaining between them. The CDR3 nucleotides are TGTGCCAGCAATCGGGGGACTTCCTACGAGCAGTACTTC. This gives the protein CASNRGTSYEQYF.

The chain employs TRBV2 and TRBJ2-1; 7 bases fit TRBD1. CDR3 length: 15 residues. Germline V gene sequence: CDR1 SNHLY, CDR2 FYNNEI. V was pared by 6 bases and J by 0 bases, with 5 bases of the junction left unmatched. The CDR3 nucleotides are TGTGCCAGCAGAGGGACAGCGAGCTCCTACAATGAGCAGTTCTTC. It yields the protein CASRGTASSYNEQFF. Complete variable domain (other parts from reference TRBV2 and TRBJ2-1): EPEVTQTPSHQVTQMGQEVILRCVPISNHLYFYWYRQILGQKVEFLVSFYNNEISEKSEIFDDQFSVERPDGSNFTLKIRSTKLEDSAMYFCASRGTASSYNEQFFGPGTRLTVL.

This CDR3 is CASSLRPARTGGMETQYF. CDR3 nucleotide sequence: TGTGCCAGCAGCTTGCGACCGGCCAGGACAGGGGGCATGGAGACCCAGTACTTC. The rearrangement links TRBV11-3 to TRBJ2-5; 11 bases are a match to TRBD1. Germline V lookup: CDR1 SGHNT, CDR2 YENEEA. With V trimmed by 3 bases and J by 5 bases, 14 bases remained unmatched. This CDR3 has 18 residues.

The genes are TRBV7-9 and TRBJ2-2, with 8 bases matching TRBD1. CDR3 size: 16 residues. The ends lost 4 bases at V and 1 base at J; junction bases unmatched: 5. CDR1 and CDR2 (germline): SEHNR, FQNEAQ (reference sequence). CDR3 coding DNA: TGTGCCAGCAGCTCCTCGACAGGGGTGAACACCGGGGAGCTGTTTTTT. It is translated as CASSSSTGVNTGELFF.

The chain is built from TRBV7-2 and TRBJ1-1; D unresolved. V dropped 3 bases and J dropped 4 bases, with 18 bases sitting between them. CDR3 size: 16 residues. Per germline, CDR1 SGHTA and CDR2 FQGNSA. DNA for the CDR3: TGTGCCAGCAGCTTGGGGATCCGGGTTATGGGCACTGAAGCTTTCTTT. As protein: CASSLGIRVMGTEAFF. Together with reference TRBV7-2 and TRBJ1-1, the CDR3 gives the full variable domain: GAGVSQSPSNKVTEKGKDVELRCDPISGHTALYWYRQSLGQGLEFLIYFQGNSAPDKSGLPSDRFSAERTGGSVSTLTIQRTQQEDSAVYLCASSLGIRVMGTEAFFGQGTRLTVV.

The chain couples TRBV2 to TRBJ2-7; tentative D call: TRBD2 (6 bases). V dropped 7 bases and J dropped 4 bases, with 17 bases sitting between them. Germline loops: CDR1 SNHLY, CDR2 FYNNEI. This CDR3 spans 14 amino acids. The CDR3 DNA is TGTGCCAGCACCGAGGAGGAGGGCCCATACGAGCAGTACTTC. Translated: CASTEEEGPYEQYF.

The rearrangement joins TRBV4-2 to TRBJ2-1; D is unresolved. V lost 1 base, J lost 8 bases, and 12 bases lay in between. In germline, CDR1 is LGHNA, CDR2 YNFKEQ. The CDR3 runs to 14 residues. CDR3 sequence: CASSQATGVDEQFF. DNA for the CDR3: TGTGCCAGCAGCCAAGCCACGGGCGTCGATGAGCAGTTCTTC.

V usage is TRBV2 and J usage is TRBJ2-7; a weak D match, TRBD2 (6 bases). V was shortened by 6 bases and J by 7 bases, with 13 bases between the two germline ends. CDR3 length: 12 residues. Germline lookup yields CDR1 SNHLY and CDR2 FYNNEI. The DNA for the CDR3 is TGTGCCAGCAGCCGACTAGTAAAGGAGCAGTACTTC. It translates to CASSRLVKEQYF.

The chain joins TRBV7-9 to TRBJ2-7; D may match TRBD1 or TRBD2 (5 bases each). The CDR3 is 15 amino acids. Trimming shortened V by 5 bases and J by 4 bases, and 18 bases separated the two germline ends. The V gene's germline CDR1 is SEHNR and CDR2 FQNEAQ (reference sequence). CDR3 region: CASSPRPSRAYEQYF. The CDR3 DNA is TGTGCCAGCAGCCCCCGCCCTAGCAGGGCTTACGAGCAGTACTTC.

As for this clone: Relative to the germline gene, one junction end is altered; a read error may explain this. The chain combines TRBV7-7 with TRBJ2-2; D remains unclear. Germline CDR1 is SSHAT and CDR2 is FNYEAQ (reference sequence). CDR3 length: 15 residues. CDR3 coding DNA: TGTGCTAGCAGCTTTAGATCGGGGAACACCGGGGAGCTGTTTTTT. Amino acids: CASSFRSGNTGELFF. Complete variable domain (other parts from reference TRBV7-7 and TRBJ2-2): GAGVSQSPRYKVTKRGQDVTLRCDPISSHATLYWYQQALGQGPEFLTYFNYEAQPDKSGLPSDRFSAERPEGSISTLTIQRTEQRDSAMYRCASSFRSGNTGELFFGEGSRLTVL.

Note on this clone: A much larger clone differs from this one at a single base, so this may be a read error. The identical CDR3 is also encoded by other nucleotide sequences in the sample. CDR3 amino acids: CASSAGGNTEAFF. In nucleotides, the CDR3 is TGTGCCAGCAGCGCAGGGGGGAACACTGAAGCTTTCTTT. V usage is TRBV9 and J usage is TRBJ1-1; TRBD1 matches 7 bases. V was pared by 3 bases and J by 1 base, with 0 bases of the junction left unmatched. CDR1 SGDLS and CDR2 YYNGEE come from the germline V gene. The CDR3 loop spans 13 amino acids. Combining the CDR3 with reference TRBV9 and TRBJ1-1 gives the whole variable domain DSGVTQTPKHLITATGQRVTLRCSPRSGDLSVYWYQQSLDQGLQFLIQYYNGEERAKGNILERFSAQQFPDLHSELNLSSLELGDSALYFCASSAGGNTEAFFGQGTRLTVV.

On this clone itself: Being one base from a much bigger clone, this may be a read error. Other DNA variants within this sample encode the same CDR3. The chain joins TRBV11-2 to TRBJ2-3; the match to TRBD2 covers 10 bases. Germline V gene data show CDR1 as SGHAT and CDR2 as FQNNGV. V was pared by 5 bases and J by 0 bases, with 2 bases of the junction left unmatched. CDR3 size: 15 residues. The CDR3 protein is CASSQGLASTDTQYF. The CDR3 nucleotides read TGTGCCAGCAGCCAGGGACTAGCGAGCACAGATACGCAGTATTTT.

The V gene is TRBV4-1, the J gene TRBJ2-3; no firm D call. The ends were cut back, 3 bases at V and 0 bases at J, with 10 bases in the middle. CDR1 is MGHRA, CDR2 YSYEKL, per germline. This CDR3 has 15 residues. CDR3 in DNA: TGCGCCAGCAGCCATCCGGATTTGAGCACAGATACGCAGTATTTT. Translated, it gives CASSHPDLSTDTQYF.

V is TRBV4-3 and J is TRBJ2-1, with D unresolved. From germline, CDR1 is LGHNA and CDR2 YSLEER. The CDR3 runs 16 residues. The V gene lost 0 bases and the J gene lost 5 bases, with 14 bases spanning the gap. This chain's CDR3 is CASSQDAPSLNNEQFF. Here the CDR3 DNA reads TGCGCCAGCAGCCAAGATGCCCCCTCGCTAAACAATGAGCAGTTCTTC.

This chain uses TRBV5-6 with TRBJ1-1; TRBD1 might be the D (6 bases). This CDR3 spans 15 amino acids. Trimming removed 0 bases at V and 0 bases at J, with 9 bases between. Per the germline V gene, CDR1 is SGHDT and CDR2 is YYEEEE. The CDR3 DNA sequence: TGTGCCAGCAGCTTGGCTGCAGGGGTGAACACTGAAGCTTTCTTT. Encoded protein: CASSLAAGVNTEAFF.